The clone carrying this TCR beta chain was seen more than once but under ten times. No antigen is known for it. This sample is drawn from a study of CD8 T cells in ankylosing spondylitis. A quantitative 5'-RACE method, one with molecular barcodes, was used to make TCR beta libraries. From the 5' RACE reads, TCRdb called clonotypes with MiXCR, one entry per CDR3 protein. The repertoire holds roughly 490,000 distinct CDR3 sequences, roughly 5% seen once, with around 3.6% in the top ten. Study-wide findings and caveats: The study looked at matched synovial fluid samples from ankylosing spondylitis patients. Disease-linked clones were reported to be significantly enriched there. Some motif variants were previously reported in reactive arthritis synovial fluid and blood. Within ankylosing spondylitis blood, a TCR beta motif made up of several highly homologous variants appeared to be characteristic.

The CDR3 is 15 amino acids. The germline CDR1 and CDR2 sequences are SGHTA and FQGNSA. With 1 base clipped from V and 3 bases from J, the junction kept 6 bases outside the gene matches. The sample was blood, either unsorted or a sorted T cell fraction (not recorded which). The TCR comes from a male donor with ankylosing spondylitis. This chain links TRBV7-2 with TRBJ2-7, with TRBD2 matching 7 bases. CDR3 DNA: TGTGCCAGCAGCTTAGTCGTGTCTAGCGGCTACGAGCAGTACTTC. Its translation is CASSLVVSSGYEQYF.